These 9 T cell receptor beta chains originate from one sample sequenced in a study of T cell responses to AZD1222 COVID-19 vaccine. Data came from immunoSEQ multiplex PCR; TCRdb stores just in-frame clones and leaves some out. The sample carries some 90,000 clones, roughly 89% recorded once. Sequenced here: peripheral blood, sampled 28 days after the second AZD1222 dose. These receptors were collected from an adult who received the AZD1222 COVID-19 vaccine.

This clone has just one count. This chain joins TRBV7-2 and TRBJ1-3, with no clear D. The CDR3 has 16 amino acids. Looked up from germline, CDR1 is SGHTA and CDR2 is FQGNSA. With 1 base removed from V and 0 bases from J, the gap between germline ends came to 10 bases. CDR3 loop: CASSLVSVVSGNTIYF. CDR3 sequence (DNA): TGTGCCAGCAGCTTAGTTTCAGTTGTCTCTGGAAACACCATATATTTT.

V and J are TRBV6-2 or TRBV6-3 and TRBJ2-5; no clear D. V gave up 0 bases and J gave up 5 bases, with 13 bases separating them. Germline assignment: CDR1 MNHEY and CDR2 SVGEGT. The CDR3 runs to 15 residues. The chain's CDR3 is CASSYSTSARETQYF. The CDR3 DNA sequence: TGTGCCAGCAGTTACTCGACATCGGCAAGGGAGACCCAGTACTTC.

The V gene is TRBV6-5, the J gene TRBJ1-1, with 8 positions matching TRBD1. V shed 1 base and J 6 bases; nucleotides not matched to a gene: 4. Germline CDR1 and CDR2: MNHEY and SVGAGI. There are 14 residues in the CDR3. The CDR3 DNA reads as TGTGCCAGCAGTTACTTGACAGGGGTAGCTGAAGCTTTCTTT. This translates into CASSYLTGVAEAFF.

The chain employs TRBV7-2 and TRBJ1-2, with TRBD1 identical over 8 bases. V was clipped by 5 bases and J by 1 base; unmatched bases: 3. There are 14 residues in the CDR3. The germline V gene has CDR1 SGHTA and CDR2 FQGNSA. CDR3 nucleotide sequence: TGTGCCAGCAGCGTAGACAGGGGTAACTATGGCTACACCTTC. Its protein is CASSVDRGNYGYTF. Together with reference TRBV7-2 and TRBJ1-2, the CDR3 gives the full variable domain: GAGVSQSPSNKVTEKGKDVELRCDPISGHTALYWYRQSLGQGLEFLIYFQGNSAPDKSGLPSDRFSAERTGGSVSTLTIQRTQQEDSAVYLCASSVDRGNYGYTFGSGTRLTVV.

The chain joins TRBV7-9 to TRBJ1-1, with 8 bases lining up with TRBD1. CDR1 and CDR2 (germline): SEHNR, FQNEAQ (reference sequence). This CDR3 has 15 amino acids. J lost 1 base, V lost 5 bases, and 6 bases had no gene match. The CDR3 is CASSIPTGENTEAFF. As DNA, the CDR3 is TGTGCCAGCAGCATACCGACAGGGGAGAACACTGAAGCTTTCTTT. Using reference TRBV7-9 and TRBJ1-1 for the parts outside the CDR3, the full variable domain is DTGVSQNPRHKITKRGQNVTFRCDPISEHNRLYWYRQTLGQGPEFLTYFQNEAQLEKSRLLSDRFSAERPKGSFSTLEIQRTEQGDSAMYLCASSIPTGENTEAFFGQGTRLTVV.

This rearrangement joins TRBV19 to TRBJ1-1, with 7 bases identical to TRBD1. CDR1 and CDR2 from the germline V gene are LNHDA and SQIVND (reference sequence). The CDR3 totals 14 residues. V dropped 5 bases and J dropped 3; count of bases not matched to a gene: 6. The CDR3 nucleotides are TGTGCCAGTAGTCCCGGAGACAGGGACACTGAAGCTTTCTTT. Translation gives CASSPGDRDTEAFF.

The chain uses TRBV11-2 and TRBJ1-1, with D possibly matching TRBD1 (6 bases). CDR1 is SGHAT, CDR2 FQNNGV, per germline. V dropped 4 bases and J dropped 5 bases, with 17 bases sitting between them. There are 15 residues in the CDR3. The CDR3 bases are TGTGCCAGCAGCTGGACAGTCCAGACGCGGACTGAAGCTTTCTTT. Translating gives CASSWTVQTRTEAFF.

The chain has TRBV7-8 and TRBJ1-3, with 7 bases lining up with TRBD1. Germline V gives CDR1 SGHVS, CDR2 FQNEAQ. With V trimmed by 5 bases and J by 2 bases, 15 bases remained unmatched. The CDR3 totals 18 residues. CDR3 sequence (DNA): TGTGCCAGCAGCCTGAGACAGGGTGGGGCCCTCACTGGAAACACCATATATTTT. This sequence encodes CASSLRQGGALTGNTIYF.

The chain couples TRBV2 to TRBJ1-4; 11 nucleotides line up with TRBD1. The CDR3 runs 14 residues. Germline assignment: CDR1 SNHLY and CDR2 FYNNEI. V lost 8 bases, J lost 7 bases, and 6 bases stayed unmatched. CDR3 nucleotide sequence: TGTGCCAGCGATTCCGGGACAGGGGGTGAAAAACTGTTTTTT. It yields the protein CASDSGTGGEKLFF.